Following are 11 T cell receptor beta chains from one sample sequenced in a study of beta chain features in type 1 diabetes. Reverse transcription of all isolated RNA meant that expressed TCRB transcripts were sequenced. Produced via immunoSEQ multiplex PCR; TCRdb's table is partial and in-frame only. The sample has a few hundred thousand clones, around 20% seen once. Sequencing used naive CD4+ T cells from blood. These TCRs come from a woman aged 18-35 years in good health.

V and J are TRBV4-3 and TRBJ2-7, with TRBD1 identical over 10 bases. The V segment lost 3 bases and the J segment 3 bases; nucleotides outside the gene matches: 2. Per the germline V gene, CDR1 is LGHNA and CDR2 is YSLEER. The CDR3 covers 14 residues. CDR3 amino acids: CASSQRTGGYEQYF. For the CDR3, the DNA is TGCGCCAGCAGCCAGAGGACAGGGGGCTACGAGCAGTACTTC.

The V and J genes are TRBV30 and TRBJ1-2; D unclear. The V end lost 4 bases, the J end lost 2 bases, and 11 bases lay between the germline ends. The V gene's germline CDR1 is GTSNPN and CDR2 SVGIG (reference sequence). The CDR3 runs 13 residues. The chain's CDR3 is CAWMMAGNYGYTF. In nucleotides, the CDR3 is TGTGCCTGGATGATGGCGGGCAACTATGGCTACACCTTC.

The rearrangement uses TRBV11-3 and TRBJ1-2; maybe TRBD1 (6 bases). V lost 3 bases and J 4 bases, leaving 15 bases between the germline ends. From germline, CDR1 is SGHNT and CDR2 YENEEA. The CDR3 covers 15 residues. The CDR3 DNA reads TGTGCCAGCAGCTTCATTGGGGGGGGCGTCTATGGCTACACCTTC. It yields the protein CASSFIGGGVYGYTF.

In this sample, this clone turned up a few times. CDR3 region: CAWSRGLDTEAFF. CDR3 nucleotide sequence: TGTGCCTGGTCTAGGGGGCTGGACACTGAAGCTTTCTTT. This chain joins TRBV30 and TRBJ1-1, with TRBD1 identical over 7 bases. Trimming removed 5 bases from V and 3 bases from J; junction bases left unmatched: 6. Germline V gene lookup returns CDR1 GTSNPN and CDR2 SVGIG (reference sequence). The CDR3 covers 13 residues.

The V gene is TRBV29-1, the J gene TRBJ1-4, with a tentative D call TRBD1 (6 bases). The CDR3 has 14 residues. V lost 0 bases and J lost 8, with 13 bases in between. Germline V gene data show CDR1 as SQVTM and CDR2 as ANQGSEA. The CDR3 bases are TGCAGCGTTGAAGACTGGGGCAGGGGCGAAAAACTGTTTTTT. This sequence encodes CSVEDWGRGEKLFF.

This chain connects TRBV7-2 to TRBJ1-1; tentative D call: TRBD1 (5 bases). V was cut by 5 bases and J by 5 bases, with 21 bases left in between. Germline CDR1 reads SGHTA; CDR2 reads FQGNSA. CDR3 length: 16 amino acids. The CDR3 bases are TGTGCCAGCAGCCCCCAATCCCCAAGGGGAGGGACTGAAGCTTTCTTT. Translation: CASSPQSPRGGTEAFF.

The chain combines TRBV15 with TRBJ1-2, with TRBD1 as a possible D gene (6 bases). With 2 bases removed from V and 7 bases from J, the gap between germline ends came to 8 bases. Per germline, CDR1 LNHNV and CDR2 YYDKDF (reference sequence). CDR3 length equals 12 residues. The CDR3: CATSRRDTGYTF. The CDR3 bases are TGTGCCACCAGCAGAAGGGACACTGGCTACACCTTC.

This clone appeared a few times. This chain connects TRBV21-1 to TRBJ2-3; whether TRBD2, the table's D call, matches the DNA was not checked. TRBV21-1 is marked as a pseudogene. The CDR3 is 13 residues long. CDR3 sequence: CASSTSGSDTQYF. CDR3 nucleotides: TGTGCCAGCAGCACTAGCGGATCGGATACGCAGTATTTT.

The rearrangement joins TRBV5-1 to TRBJ2-5; 13 bases map to TRBD2. The V gene's germline CDR1 is SGHRS and CDR2 YFSETQ. V lost 4 bases and J lost 5; bases outside the gene matches: 11. There are 17 residues in the CDR3. DNA of the CDR3: TGCGCCAGCAGCCTGAGACTAGCGGGAGGAGCCCAGGAGACCCAGTACTTC. It specifies CASSLRLAGGAQETQYF.

This clone appeared a few times. The sample carries other DNA sequences with the same CDR3. The chain couples TRBV7-9 to TRBJ1-1; 9 bases agree with TRBD1. Germline V lookup: CDR1 SEHNR, CDR2 FQNEAQ (reference sequence). V trimming: 3 bases; J trimming: 3 bases; junction bases outside the gene matches: 2. The CDR3 runs to 14 residues. The CDR3 DNA reads as TGTGCCAGCAGCTTCGGGACAGGGTACACTGAAGCTTTCTTT. This sequence encodes CASSFGTGYTEAFF.

The chain combines TRBV25-1 with TRBJ2-1; 11 bases align to TRBD1. The CDR3 contains 15 residues. The V gene's germline CDR1 is MGHDK and CDR2 SYGVNS. With V trimmed by 2 bases and J by 7 bases, 4 bases remained unmatched. The CDR3 here is CASSEVGTGGNEQFF. CDR3 DNA: TGTGCCAGCAGTGAAGTAGGGACAGGGGGAAATGAGCAGTTCTTC.